Below, 23 T cell receptor beta chains from the same sample are listed, as sequenced in a study of blood T cells in healthy people across ages. A J-beta primer mix and a sample-barcoded 5' primer were used in a second PCR of about 7 to 12 cycles. One entry per CDR3 protein results from TCRdb running MiXCR on the 5' RACE reads. The repertoire holds 850,000 or so distinct CDR3 sequences, with more than 25% as singletons. The sequenced material came from blood. Receptor source: a woman of 80 years or more in good health.

This clonotype was counted at least ten times. A much larger clone sits a single nucleotide away, making a read error possible. The CDR3 loop reads CASSPPTGGGSEAFF. The DNA of the CDR3 is TGTGCCAGCAGTCCACCGACAGGGGGAGGTTCTGAAGCTTTCTTT. This chain uses TRBV25-1 with TRBJ1-1, with 9 bases lining up with TRBD1. The germline V gene has CDR1 MGHDK and CDR2 SYGVNS. The CDR3 consists of 15 residues. Losses at the gene ends were 5 bases for V and 6 bases for J; bases not matched to a gene: 10.

At least ten counts were recorded for this clonotype. This chain uses TRBV7-2 with TRBJ2-7; a possible D gene is TRBD2 (6 bases). Germline CDR1 is SGHTA and CDR2 is FQGNSA. The CDR3 consists of 13 residues. V was trimmed by 1 base and J by 4 bases, leaving 8 bases between them. This chain's CDR3 is CASSLEGRYEQYF. The CDR3 DNA is TGTGCCAGCAGCTTAGAGGGGAGGTACGAGCAGTACTTC.

This clonotype has ten or more counts. CDR3 nucleotide sequence: TGCAGTGCTACCCTGGACAGTGCAACTAATGAAAAACTGTTTTTT. Translation: CSATLDSATNEKLFF. V and J are TRBV20-1 and TRBJ1-4, with a tentative D call TRBD1 (6 bases). The germline V gene has CDR1 DFQATT and CDR2 SNEGSKA (reference sequence). Trimming took off 4 bases at V and 0 bases at J, with 12 bases between the two ends. This CDR3 comprises 15 residues.

This clonotype came up many times. The chain joins TRBV29-1 to TRBJ2-6, with D possibly TRBD1 on 6 matching bases. Germline CDR1 SQVTM, CDR2 ANQGSEA. V dropped 4 bases and J dropped 4 bases, with 14 bases sitting between them. This CDR3 contains 15 residues. For the CDR3, the DNA is TGCAGCGTTGTTGACAGGCGTCAGGGGGCCAACGTCCTGACTTTC. Its protein product is CSVVDRRQGANVLTF.

This clonotype was recorded many times. The chain couples TRBV29-1 to TRBJ1-3; no reliable D call. Germline CDR1 is SQVTM and CDR2 is ANQGSEA. The ends were cut back, 0 bases at V and 0 bases at J, with 9 bases in the middle. The CDR3 spans 15 residues. CDR3 sequence (DNA): TGCAGCGTTGAAGACGGGAGGTCCTCTGGAAACACCATATATTTT. It is translated as CSVEDGRSSGNTIYF.

This clonotype has just a few counts. This chain uses TRBV7-9 with TRBJ1-6; 9 nucleotides line up with TRBD1. Germline assignment: CDR1 SEHNR and CDR2 FQNEAQ (reference sequence). This CDR3 has 18 amino acids. V was clipped by 5 bases and J by 7 bases; unmatched bases: 15. The CDR3 sequence is CASSRRQYRGQGNSPLHF. Written as DNA, the CDR3 is TGTGCCAGCAGCCGGCGCCAATACAGGGGGCAAGGGAATTCACCCCTCCACTTT.

In its sample, this clonotype was seen many times. The rearrangement links TRBV20-1 to TRBJ2-5; 12 bases are a match to TRBD1. The CDR3 totals 17 residues. Per the germline V gene, CDR1 is DFQATT and CDR2 is SNEGSKA (reference sequence). J gave up 5 bases and V 4 bases, and 14 bases lay outside the gene matches. The CDR3, as DNA: TGCAGTGCTACAACCACCGCCGGGACAGGGGGCGGTGAGACCCAGTACTTC. Amino acid sequence: CSATTTAGTGGGETQYF.

This clonotype was recorded many times. The chain recombines TRBV18 with TRBJ2-5; TRBD2 agrees at 8 bases. Per germline, CDR1 KGHSH and CDR2 LQKENI. The CDR3 extends over 14 amino acids. Germline trimming cut 7 bases from V and 7 bases from J; bases unmatched to any gene: 11. In DNA, the CDR3 is TGTGCCAGCTACCACGGGAGGGAGAAGGCGACCCAGTACTTC. The encoded protein is CASYHGREKATQYF. Using reference TRBV18 and TRBJ2-5 for the parts outside the CDR3, the full variable domain is NAGVMQNPRHLVRRRGQEARLRCSPMKGHSHVYWYRQLPEEGLKFMVYLQKENIIDESGMPKERFSAEFPKEGPSILRIQQVVRGDSAAYFCASYHGREKATQYFGPGTRLLVL.

This clonotype was observed at least ten times. The chain has TRBV5-5 and TRBJ2-7; TRBD1 aligns across 7 bases. From germline, CDR1 is SGHKS and CDR2 YYEKEE (reference sequence). The CDR3 consists of 14 residues. The ends lost 1 base at V and 3 bases at J; junction bases unmatched: 4. The CDR3 region is CASSLRDSHYEQYF. Written as DNA, the CDR3 is TGTGCCAGCAGCTTGAGGGACAGCCACTACGAGCAGTACTTC.

In this sample, this clonotype turned up many times. V usage is TRBV20-1 and J usage is TRBJ2-7, with a tentative D call TRBD1 (6 bases). The CDR3 is 14 amino acids. V was clipped by 4 bases and J by 3 bases, with 16 bases between them. Germline V CDR1 and CDR2: DFQATT, SNEGSKA (reference sequence). CDR3 sequence: CSAKGQGSVYEQYF. CDR3 DNA sequence: TGCAGTGCTAAGGGGCAGGGGTCCGTCTACGAGCAGTACTTC.

About this clonotype: This may come from a read error, since a much larger clone is one base off. The chain links TRBV18 to TRBJ2-7, with 9 nucleotides matching TRBD2. CDR1 is KGHSH, CDR2 LQKENI, per germline. The V and J ends lost 3 bases and 4 bases, in that order; junction bases with no gene match: 4. The CDR3 is 14 residues long. The CDR3 loop is CASSPASGGYEQYV. CDR3 nucleotide sequence: TGTGCCAGCTCACCTGCCAGCGGGGGGTACGAGCAGTACGTC.

CDR3 amino acids: CASSLTRAFF. The CDR3 nucleotides read TGTGCCAGCAGCTTAACCCGGGCTTTCTTT. J is TRBJ1-1 and V is TRBV7-9; D is undetermined. Germline assignment: CDR1 SEHNR and CDR2 FQNEAQ (reference sequence). Between the trimmed V and J ends, which lost 2 bases and 11 bases, there was a span of 6 bases. The CDR3 totals 10 residues. The full variable domain, rest sourced from reference TRBV7-9 and TRBJ1-1, is DTGVSQNPRHKITKRGQNVTFRCDPISEHNRLYWYRQTLGQGPEFLTYFQNEAQLEKSRLLSDRFSAERPKGSFSTLEIQRTEQGDSAMYLCASSLTRAFFGQGTRLTVV.

This clonotype was observed at least ten times. The chain joins TRBV7-2 to TRBJ1-2, with 7 nucleotides matching TRBD1. This CDR3 comprises 15 residues. V lost 5 bases to trimming and J lost 4 bases; unmatched junction nucleotides: 10. Germline V gene data show CDR1 as SGHTA and CDR2 as FQGNSA. CDR3 loop: CASSPRRGHSYGYTF. DNA of the CDR3: TGTGCCAGCAGCCCTCGGAGGGGGCATAGCTATGGCTACACCTTC.

The V and J genes are TRBV7-9 and TRBJ1-3; D call uncertain. CDR3 length: 16 residues. V was trimmed by 2 bases and J by 0 bases, leaving 11 bases between them. Germline values: CDR1 SEHNR, CDR2 FQNEAQ (reference sequence). The CDR3 DNA reads TGTGCCAGCAGCTTATGGAGTTCCGCCTCTGGAAACACCATATATTTT. It translates to CASSLWSSASGNTIYF.

As regards this clonotype: This may be a read error: a much more frequent sequence differs by one nucleotide. This rearrangement joins TRBV9 to TRBJ2-7, with 8 positions matching TRBD2. CDR1 and CDR2 (germline): SGDLS, YYNGEE. The length of the CDR3 is 15 residues. CDR3 nucleotide sequence: TGTGCCAGCAGCCCGCGACTAGCGAGTTTCGCCGAGCGGTACTTC. Its protein product is CASSPRLASFAERYF.

With regard to this clonotype: The CDR3 does not close with the conserved phenylalanine or tryptophan, likely indicating a read error. The V call is TRBV9, the J call TRBJ1-6, with unresolved D. Germline values: CDR1 SGDLS, CDR2 YYNGEE. The length of the CDR3 is 13 residues. The ends were cut back, 0 bases at V and 12 bases at J, with 10 bases in the middle. This CDR3 reads CASSVDGSRPLHL. In DNA form, the CDR3 reads TGTGCCAGCAGCGTAGATGGGAGTCGACCCCTCCACTTG.

In this sample, this clonotype turned up many times. The chain uses TRBV7-2 and TRBJ2-4; the D is unclear. Per germline, CDR1 SGHTA and CDR2 FQGNSA. The V end lost 3 bases, the J end lost 8 bases, and 14 bases lay between the germline ends. The length of the CDR3 is 14 residues. The CDR3 here is CASSLMAGRDIQYF. In DNA form, the CDR3 reads TGTGCCAGCAGCTTGATGGCCGGCCGGGACATTCAGTACTTC. The variable domain in full, with the rest retrieved from reference TRBV7-2 and TRBJ2-4, is GAGVSQSPSNKVTEKGKDVELRCDPISGHTALYWYRQSLGQGLEFLIYFQGNSAPDKSGLPSDRFSAERTGGSVSTLTIQRTQQEDSAVYLCASSLMAGRDIQYFGAGTRLSVL.

A remark on this clonotype: A junction boundary mismatches the germline segment, possibly from a read error. This sequence joins TRBV20-1 and TRBJ2-5; 8 nucleotides match TRBD2. Germline lookup yields CDR1 DFQATT and CDR2 SNEGSKA (reference sequence). The CDR3 runs to 14 residues. CDR3 amino acids: CSATLAEYQEAQYF. CDR3 bases: TGCAGTGCGACACTAGCGGAGTACCAAGAGGCCCAGTACTTC.

This sequence joins TRBV6-5 and TRBJ2-5; 7 bases line up with TRBD2. The germline CDR1 and CDR2 sequences are MNHEY and SVGAGI. Trimming removed 6 bases from V and 1 base from J; junction bases left unmatched: 8. The CDR3 covers 15 residues. CDR3 nucleotide sequence: TGTGCCAGCAGGTCGGCGGGACTACCCCAAGAGACCCAGTACTTC. This gives the protein CASRSAGLPQETQYF.

The chain combines TRBV7-2 with TRBJ2-7; 15 nucleotides line up with TRBD2. The CDR3 sequence is 17 residues long. The J segment lost 3 bases and the V segment lost 5 bases, leaving 8 bases of the junction unmatched. Germline CDR1 is SGHTA and CDR2 is FQGNSA. The CDR3 DNA is TGTGCCAGCAGCCCGGGGGGACTAGCGGGGGGAAGCTACGAGCAGTACTTC. Protein product: CASSPGGLAGGSYEQYF.

The J gene is TRBJ1-1, the V gene TRBV5-3, with 7 bases aligning to TRBD1. Being an ORF, TRBV5-3 has a function that is uncertain. This CDR3 has 17 residues. J lost 5 bases, V lost 0 bases, and 13 bases had no gene match. The CDR3 is CARSLVQGEHSWTEAFF. CDR3 coding DNA: TGTGCCAGAAGCTTGGTGCAGGGGGAACACTCATGGACTGAAGCTTTCTTT.

This clonotype was seen more than once but under ten times. The genes are TRBV11-2 and TRBJ1-5; D possibly corresponds to TRBD1 (5 bases). V was trimmed by 3 bases and J by 7 bases, leaving 19 bases between them. In germline, CDR1 is SGHAT, CDR2 FQNNGV. This CDR3 spans 16 amino acids. The chain's CDR3 is CASSFGPGPGNQPQHF. The CDR3 region has the DNA TGTGCCAGCAGCTTTGGGCCGGGACCGGGAAACCAGCCCCAGCATTTT.

There are many counts of this clonotype. J is TRBJ2-5 and V is TRBV11-1; no clear D gene. Looked up from germline, CDR1 is SGHAT and CDR2 is FQDESV (reference sequence). The CDR3 covers 13 residues. Trimming took 5 bases from V and 0 from J, leaving 7 bases between them. The CDR3 nucleotides read TGTGCCAGCAGCGCCCGAAACCAAGAGACCCAGTACTTC. Translating gives CASSARNQETQYF. Using reference TRBV11-1 and TRBJ2-5 for the parts outside the CDR3, the full variable domain is EAEVAQSPRYKITEKSQAVAFWCDPISGHATLYWYRQILGQGPELLVQFQDESVVDDSQLPKDRFSAERLKGVDSTLKIQPAELGDSAMYLCASSARNQETQYFGPGTRLLVL.